In its sample, the clone carrying this TCR beta chain was seen a few times. Antigen specificity is unknown. Germline V gene sequence: CDR1 WSHSY, CDR2 SAAADI. V was pared by 0 bases and J by 4 bases, with 14 bases of the junction left unmatched. This CDR3 spans 20 amino acids. TCRdb used MiXCR to reprocess the reads, holding one entry per CDR3 protein. The sample includes 300,000 to 400,000 distinct CDR3 sequences, almost 30% seen only once; the top ten take over 15%. These data come from a study of T cell repertoires in cytomegalovirus infection. The sequence was obtained from a human donor in good health (CMV status not recorded). Some clones in this sample may be carry-over from other donors' samples. The chain is built from TRBV10-2 and TRBJ2-2; 10 bases agree with TRBD2. Sample: cultured PBMCs, taken from culture after CMV antigen stimulation. As DNA, the CDR3 is TGCGCCAGCAGTGAGTCGAAACTAGCGGGAAGGGTATTTCCCACCGGGGAGCTGTTTTTT. Its translation: CASSESKLAGRVFPTGELFF.